What follows are 3 T cell receptor beta chains derived from one specimen sequenced in a study of CD8 T cells in Susac syndrome. Random hexamers were used to reverse transcribe 0.5 to 1 ug of RNA. TCRdb passed the immunoSEQ multiplex PCR reads through MiXCR, listing each CDR3 protein once. The sample records some 190,000 distinct CDR3 sequences, almost 96% being singletons. Sequencing used CD4+ T cells from PBMCs. The origin of the receptors is a human donor with multiple sclerosis.

This clonotype has a single count. V is TRBV9 and J is TRBJ2-1; TRBD1 is a possible D gene (5 bases). Germline CDR1 is SGDLS and CDR2 is YYNGEE. The germline V and J ends were trimmed by 4 bases and 10 bases, with 24 bases remaining between them. The CDR3 has 16 residues. DNA for the CDR3: TGTGCCAGCAGCAACACTTTGGGGCAGGGCTTAATCGAGCAGTTCTTC. Amino acids: CASSNTLGQGLIEQFF.

CDR3 bases: TGCGCCAGCAGCTTGTTCCAGGGAGGCGACGAGCAGTACTTC. It specifies CASSLFQGGDEQYF. J is TRBJ2-7 and V is TRBV5-1, with TRBD2 as a possible D gene (6 bases). The CDR3 length is 14 residues. The V gene's germline CDR1 is SGHRS and CDR2 YFSETQ. The V end was cut by 1 base, the J end by 5 bases, with 13 bases between.

Written as DNA, the CDR3 is TGTGCCAGCAGCGCCCTGGGGTATGACACTGAAGCTTTCTTT. It codes for CASSALGYDTEAFF. This chain joins TRBV7-9 and TRBJ1-1; no clear D. There are 14 residues in the CDR3. V was cut by 5 bases and J by 3 bases, with 13 bases left in between. Germline V gives CDR1 SEHNR, CDR2 FQNEAQ (reference sequence).